This is a list of T cell receptor beta chains from one sample in a study of cytomegalovirus exposure and HLA in healthy donors. Clones were sequenced by immunoSEQ multiplex PCR, and TCRdb holds only the in-frame ones, with some missing. Counted here are roughly 350,000 clones, 80% to 90% occurring once; the ten biggest clones make up over 0.8%. The sequenced sample was PBMCs. All receptors derive from a woman aged 18-30 years in good health and CMV-seronegative. CDR3s include the opening cysteine and the closing phenylalanine or tryptophan. A D gene is named only where the DNA matches it firmly. Clone size is not always given. Where it is, it says once, few, many or a class for expanded clones.

TRBV21-1	.	TRBJ1-2	.	TGTGCCAGTAGCAAAAGAAGAGTTCACTATGGCTACACCTTC	CASSKRRVHYGYTF
TRBV4-2	TRBD2	TRBJ2-6	.	TGTGCCAGCAGCCAAGATGCGGAGGCTAGCGGTCGGGCCAACGTCCTGACTTTC	CASSQDAEASGRANVLTF
TRBV4-3	.	TRBJ1-2	.	TGCGCCAGCAGCCAATCCAGGGGCCCGAACTATGGCTACACCTTC	CASSQSRGPNYGYTF
TRBV7-8	TRBD2	TRBJ2-7	.	TGTGCCAGCATCGCCAAGCGGGAGAGCTCCTACGAGCAGTACTTC	CASIAKRESSYEQYF
TRBV19	TRBD1	TRBJ1-2	.	TGTGCCAGTAGTATAGATGCGAGGGGGCGCGGCTATGGCTACACCTTC	CASSIDARGRGYGYTF
TRBV6-6	TRBD1	TRBJ1-5	.	TGTGCCAGCAGCAGACAGGGGGGCAGTCAGCCCCAGCATTTT	CASSRQGGSQPQHF
TRBV7-3	TRBD2	TRBJ2-1	.	TGTGCCAGCAGCCTGTTAGCGGGAGGGCCGATCAATGAGCAGTTCTTC	CASSLLAGGPINEQFF
TRBV6-6	TRBD1	TRBJ2-7	.	TGTGCCAGCAGTTACGGGACAGAATACTACGAGCAGTACTTC	CASSYGTEYYEQYF
TRBV27	TRBD1	TRBJ1-2	.	TGTGCCAGCAGCCCCGGGACAGGCGCAGGAGATGGCTACACCTTC	CASSPGTGAGDGYTF
TRBV5-1	TRBD2	TRBJ2-1	.	TGCGCCAGCAGCTTGGTGCCTGGACTAGCGGGCGGTGAGCAGTTCTTC	CASSLVPGLAGGEQFF
TRBV14	.	TRBJ2-7	.	TGTGCCAGCAGCCAGGACGGGAGCTCCTACGAGCAGTACTTC	CASSQDGSSYEQYF
TRBV5-1	.	TRBJ1-3	.	TGCGCCAGCAGCTTAGCATACAGGGAGAGCTCTGGAAACACCATATATTTT	CASSLAYRESSGNTIYF
TRBV2	.	TRBJ1-1	.	TGTGCCAGCAGCGGGTTGAACACTGAAGCTTTCTTT	CASSGLNTEAFF
TRBV7-2	.	TRBJ2-7	.	TGTGCCAGCAGGGGCCCGGACTACGAGCAGTACTTC	CASRGPDYEQYF
TRBV29-1	TRBD1	TRBJ1-2	many	TGCAGCGTTGAAGACGGCAGGGGGATTGATGGCTACACCTTC	CSVEDGRGIDGYTF
TRBV4-2	TRBD1	TRBJ1-2	.	TGTGCCAGCAGCCCCTATGGACAGGGGGCAAACTATGGCTACACCTTC	CASSPYGQGANYGYTF
TRBV18	.	TRBJ1-2	few	TGTGCCAGCTCACCCGGATCCGACAGGACCGGAGGCTACACCTTC	CASSPGSDRTGGYTF
TRBV5-1	TRBD1	TRBJ2-2	once	TGCGCCAGCAGCTTCCGGGACAGCCCGAACACCGGGGAGCTGTTTTTT	CASSFRDSPNTGELFF
TRBV5-1	.	TRBJ2-1	.	TGCGCCAGCAGCCCCGAGGGCGCGCGTCACTCCTACAATGAGCAGTTCTTC	CASSPEGARHSYNEQFF
TRBV27	TRBD2	TRBJ2-5	.	TGTGCCAGCACCCGAGCGGGAGAGGGGGAGACCCAGTACTTC	CASTRAGEGETQYF
TRBV6-1	TRBD2	TRBJ2-1	.	TGTGCCAGCAGTGATCCTGCTGGGGTGGCGGGAGCCTACAATGAGCAGTTCTTC	CASSDPAGVAGAYNEQFF
TRBV5-1	.	TRBJ2-7	.	TGCGCCAGCAGCCCATTGGGACTTGCACTCTACGAGCAGTACTTC	CASSPLGLALYEQYF
TRBV18	TRBD2	TRBJ2-7	.	TGTGCCAGCTCACCTTGGACTAGCGGGGACACCTACGAGCAGTACTTC	CASSPWTSGDTYEQYF
TRBV7-2	TRBD1	TRBJ1-2	.	TGTGCCAGCAGCTGGACAGGGAGGGATGGCTACACCTTC	CASSWTGRDGYTF
TRBV5-1	.	TRBJ2-2	.	TGCGCCAGCACCACTATGGACACCGGGGAGCTGTTTTTT	CASTTMDTGELFF
TRBV5-1	.	TRBJ1-1	.	TGCGCCAGCACCCTGAGGGGGTACAGAGGGGACACTGAAGCTTTCTTT	CASTLRGYRGDTEAFF
TRBV6-1	.	TRBJ1-5	.	TGTGCCAGCACTCCCTTTAGCAATCAGCCCCAGCATTTT	CASTPFSNQPQHF
TRBV28	TRBD1	TRBJ1-2	.	TGTGCCAGCACCGGGCCCGACAGGGTAAGGGGCTACACCTTC	CASTGPDRVRGYTF
TRBV9	TRBD2	TRBJ2-5	.	TGTGCCAGCAGCGTTTCTAGGACTAGCGGGAGGGTTGAGACCCAGTACTTC	CASSVSRTSGRVETQYF
TRBV6-5	TRBD1	TRBJ1-1	.	TGTGCCAGCAGCCTCGACAGGGGCACTGAAGCTTTCTTT	CASSLDRGTEAFF
TRBV7-2	.	TRBJ2-2	.	TGTGCCAGCAGCCGGGACTTTTTAAACACCGGGGAGCTGTTTTTT	CASSRDFLNTGELFF
TRBV28	TRBD2	TRBJ2-2	.	TGTGCCAGCAGTTTCAGTTTGGCGGGAGTCGGGGAGCTGTTTTTT	CASSFSLAGVGELFF
TRBV6-1	.	TRBJ1-4	.	TGTGCCAGCAGTGAAGACAGGGCCTATGAAAAACTGTTTTTT	CASSEDRAYEKLFF
TRBV27	.	TRBJ2-7	once	TGTGCCAGCAGTCATGGACAGGGAAAGAGTAGCGGGAGTCCGGGGGAGCAGTACTTC	CASSHGQGKSSGSPGEQYF
TRBV7-9	.	TRBJ2-7	.	TGTGCCAGCAGCTTAGGTACCGTAGGGGCCTACGAGCAGTACTTC	CASSLGTVGAYEQYF
TRBV2	TRBD1	TRBJ1-2	.	TGTGCCAGCCTTAGGGACAGGGGGCAGGGTGGCTACACCTTC	CASLRDRGQGGYTF
TRBV6-5	TRBD2	TRBJ2-1	once	TGTGCCAGCACCACGGCGGGGGGGTTCTACAATGAGCAGTTCTTC	CASTTAGGFYNEQFF
TRBV28	TRBD1	TRBJ2-7	.	TGTGCCATCACCTCCGGGACAGTTGTCCACGAGCAGTACTTC	CAITSGTVVHEQYF
TRBV10-3	TRBD1	TRBJ1-2	.	TGTGCCATCACCGGGGACAGGCTTGGCTACACCTTC	CAITGDRLGYTF
TRBV2	.	TRBJ2-7	.	TGTGCCAGCAGTCAAGGACTGTACGAGCAGTACTTC	CASSQGLYEQYF
TRBV2	.	TRBJ2-4	once	TGTGCCAGCAGTGAGCCGGGACTCCAGATAAACATTCAGTACTTC	CASSEPGLQINIQYF